These T cell receptor beta chains were read from a single sample in a study of OX40 agonist ivuxolimab in advanced cancers. Using immunoSEQ multiplex PCR, the repertoire was profiled, and TCRdb retains in-frame clones only, with some absent. The sample has tens of thousands of clones; approximately 80% are singletons. Sequenced material: CD4+ or CD8+ T cells sorted from blood, taken in a trial of the OX40 agonist ivuxolimab. These receptors came from an adult with an advanced solid tumor such as melanoma, head and neck, liver or kidney cancer. The CDR3 runs from the conserved cysteine through the conserved F or W. The D gene is left open where the match is weak. Rows give clone size only sometimes, using once, few, many, or a class for an expanded clone.

V	J	D	size	length	DNA	CDR3
TRBV7-7	TRBJ2-1	-	-	16	TGTGCCAGCAGCTTAACCCCGACGGGGGCCCACAATGAGCAGTTCTTC	CASSLTPTGAHNEQFF
TRBV5-1	TRBJ2-3	-	many	12	TGCGCCAGCAGCCCTAAGACGGATACGCAGTATTTT	CASSPKTDTQYF
TRBV6-5	TRBJ1-2	-	-	14	TGTGCCAGCAGCCCCCCCACAGGGCGGTATGGCTACACCTTC	CASSPPTGRYGYTF
TRBV4-2	TRBJ2-1	TRBD2	-	15	TGTGCCAGCAGACCGCTAGCGGGGGGATACAATGAGCAGTTCTTC	CASRPLAGGYNEQFF
TRBV7-2	TRBJ1-5	-	-	16	TGTGCCAGCAGCTTAGTGGGAGCTTGGAGTGTTCAGCCCCAGCATTTT	CASSLVGAWSVQPQHF
TRBV5-6	TRBJ1-4	TRBD1	-	13	TGTGCCAGCAGCTGGGACAGGGAAGAAAAACTGTTTTTT	CASSWDREEKLFF
TRBV7-2	TRBJ2-5	-	-	17	TGTGCCAGCAGCTTAGAAGGAAGGCTAGCGCATCAAGAGACCCAGTACTTC	CASSLEGRLAHQETQYF
TRBV11-2	TRBJ1-5	TRBD1	few	13	TGTGCCAGCAGCATACAGGGGAATCAGCCCCAGCATTTT	CASSIQGNQPQHF
TRBV27	TRBJ1-5	TRBD1	-	18	TGTGCCAGCAGTTTACGCTCCTCAGGGGGCGGTAGCAATCAGCCCCAGCATTTT	CASSLRSSGGGSNQPQHF
TRBV18	TRBJ2-1	-	-	14	TGTGCCAGCCTCGCGGTGGCCGGGCCCAATGGGCAGTTCTTC	CASLAVAGPNGQFF
TRBV9	TRBJ2-1	TRBD2	-	17	TGTGCCAGCAGCCCCACCTTGGCGGGGGGCCCATACAATGAGCAGTTCTTC	CASSPTLAGGPYNEQFF
TRBV6-5	TRBJ1-2	-	-	13	TGTGCCAGCAGGACGGGAGAGGTCCGTGGCTACACCTTC	CASRTGEVRGYTF
TRBV18	TRBJ1-1	-	few	15	TGTGCCAGCTCCAGCTCGGCGGGCGGGAACACTGAAGCTTTCTTT	CASSSSAGGNTEAFF
TRBV4-1	TRBJ1-3	TRBD1	-	15	TGCGCCAGCAGCCAACTTCAGGGGGACCCAAACACCATATATTTT	CASSQLQGDPNTIYF
TRBV5-4	TRBJ1-1	-	-	14	TGTGCCAGCAGCCTGGGCAGATTGAACACTGAAGCTTTCTTT	CASSLGRLNTEAFF
TRBV10-3	TRBJ2-7	-	once	11	TGTGCCATCAGTATCACGAACGAGCAGTACTTC	CAISITNEQYF
TRBV6-6	TRBJ1-4	-	-	16	TGTGCCAGCAGTCTTCCAACAGGGCCAAGTAATGAAAAACTGTTTTTT	CASSLPTGPSNEKLFF
TRBV4-1	TRBJ1-6	TRBD1	-	15	TGCGCCAGCAGCCAGTGGGGACAGGGAGATTCACCCCTCCACTTT	CASSQWGQGDSPLHF